This TCR beta chain comes out of a study of T cells after yellow fever vaccination. Universal primer sites and UMIs were introduced during 5'RACE template-switching synthesis of TCR cDNA. TCRdb processed the 5' RACE reads anew with MiXCR; each CDR3 protein has one entry. The sample has around 610,000 distinct CDR3 sequences; about 14% are singletons. This clonotype was counted only a few times. Its antigen is unidentified. Overall study results and limits: Subsequent to the booster, the majority of primary-vaccination clones reappeared (around 95% CD4, around 90% CD8).

The sample was PBMCs, taken on the day of the yellow fever booster vaccination. The TCR sequence derives from a man aged 25-45 years who received the YFV17D yellow fever vaccine.

In DNA, the CDR3 is TGCGCCAGCAGCCAAGATACCAGCGGGGACAGGGGCTACGAGCAGTACTTC. It codes for CASSQDTSGDRGYEQYF. The V and J genes are TRBV4-3 and TRBJ2-7, with TRBD1 matching over 10 bases. Trimming cost V 0 bases and J 3 bases; bases outside gene matches: 8. The CDR3 extends over 17 amino acids. CDR1 and CDR2 from the germline V gene are LGHNA and YSLEER.